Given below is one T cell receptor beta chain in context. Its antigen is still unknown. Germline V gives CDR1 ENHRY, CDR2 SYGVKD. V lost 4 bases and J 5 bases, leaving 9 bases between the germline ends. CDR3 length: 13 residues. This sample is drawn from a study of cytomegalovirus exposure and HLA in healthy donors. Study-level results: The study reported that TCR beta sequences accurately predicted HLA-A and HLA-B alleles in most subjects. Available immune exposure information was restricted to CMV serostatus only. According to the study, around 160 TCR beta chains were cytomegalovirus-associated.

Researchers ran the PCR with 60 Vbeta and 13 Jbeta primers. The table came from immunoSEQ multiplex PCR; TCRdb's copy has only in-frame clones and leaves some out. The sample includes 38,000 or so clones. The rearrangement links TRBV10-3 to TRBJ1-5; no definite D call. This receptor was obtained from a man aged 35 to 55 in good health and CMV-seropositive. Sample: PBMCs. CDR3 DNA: TGTGCCATCAGTGTTACAGAATATCAGCCCCAGCATTTT. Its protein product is CAISVTEYQPQHF.